A selection of T cell receptor beta chains follows, all from one sample in a study of OX40 agonist ivuxolimab in advanced cancers. Produced via immunoSEQ multiplex PCR; TCRdb's table is partial and in-frame only. Found here are about 70,000 clones, around nine tenths of them singletons; the top ten hold roughly 2%. The input for sequencing was CD4+ or CD8+ T cells sorted from blood, taken in a trial of the OX40 agonist ivuxolimab. The origin of the receptors is an adult with an advanced solid tumor such as melanoma, head and neck, liver or kidney cancer. The CDR3 runs from the conserved cysteine through the conserved F or W. D genes are given only for firm matches. The size field is filled for only some rows; it gives once, few, many or a size class.

v_call: TRBV10-2; clone_size: NA; d_call: NA; j_call: TRBJ1-2; cdr3_nt: TGCGCCAGCAGTGAGTCGAATTTGGATGGCTACACCTTC; cdr3_aa: CASSESNLDGYTF
v_call: TRBV5-1; clone_size: NA; d_call: NA; j_call: TRBJ1-2; cdr3_nt: TGCGCCAGCAGCTTAGGGGACGATTATGGCTACACCTTC; cdr3_aa: CASSLGDDYGYTF
v_call: TRBV6-1; clone_size: once; d_call: NA; j_call: TRBJ1-5; cdr3_nt: TGTGCCAGCAGTAAGGGGAGCAATCAGCCCCAGCATTTT; cdr3_aa: CASSKGSNQPQHF
v_call: TRBV27; clone_size: NA; d_call: NA; j_call: TRBJ1-2; cdr3_nt: TGTGCCAGCAGTTCCTCAGACCGCTATGGCCACACCTTC; cdr3_aa: CASSSSDRYGHTF
v_call: TRBV9; clone_size: NA; d_call: NA; j_call: TRBJ2-6; cdr3_nt: TGTGCCAGCAGCGTAGGGGGGACGGCCTCTGGGGCCAACGTCCTGACTTTC; cdr3_aa: CASSVGGTASGANVLTF
v_call: TRBV5-5; clone_size: NA; d_call: TRBD2; j_call: TRBJ2-3; cdr3_nt: TGTGCCAGCAGCTTGGACGGGAGGGCCACAGATACGCAGTATTTT; cdr3_aa: CASSLDGRATDTQYF
v_call: TRBV27; clone_size: NA; d_call: TRBD1; j_call: TRBJ1-1; cdr3_nt: TGTGCCAGCAGTCTTCAGGGGGCGATGAACACTGAAGCTTTCTTT; cdr3_aa: CASSLQGAMNTEAFF
v_call: TRBV4-3; clone_size: NA; d_call: NA; j_call: TRBJ1-1; cdr3_nt: TGCGCCAGCAGTCGGGTCTCGGGCACTGAAGCTTTCTTT; cdr3_aa: CASSRVSGTEAFF
v_call: TRBV2; clone_size: NA; d_call: NA; j_call: TRBJ2-3; cdr3_nt: TGTGCCAGCATGGGGACATCAGCAAATACGCAGTATTTT; cdr3_aa: CASMGTSANTQYF
v_call: TRBV15; clone_size: NA; d_call: NA; j_call: TRBJ1-6; cdr3_nt: TGTGCCACCAGCAGAGATCGTTCACCCCTCCACTTT; cdr3_aa: CATSRDRSPLHF
v_call: TRBV27; clone_size: few; d_call: TRBD1; j_call: TRBJ1-1; cdr3_nt: TGTGCCAGCAGTCCAGGGACAGGGGGGAACACTGAAGCTTTCTTT; cdr3_aa: CASSPGTGGNTEAFF
v_call: TRBV9; clone_size: few; d_call: NA; j_call: TRBJ2-2; cdr3_nt: TGTGCCAGCAGCGCGACAGTCACCGGGGAGCTGTTTTTT; cdr3_aa: CASSATVTGELFF
v_call: TRBV19; clone_size: NA; d_call: NA; j_call: TRBJ1-6; cdr3_nt: TGTGCCAGTAGTATACAACAGGGCAATAATTCACCCCTCCACTTT; cdr3_aa: CASSIQQGNNSPLHF
v_call: TRBV5-1; clone_size: NA; d_call: NA; j_call: TRBJ2-7; cdr3_nt: TGCGCCAGCAGCTGGGGCTCTGGGGGCTACGAGCAGTACTTC; cdr3_aa: CASSWGSGGYEQYF
v_call: TRBV10-3; clone_size: NA; d_call: NA; j_call: TRBJ2-2; cdr3_nt: TGTGCCATCAGTGGGAACACCGGGGAGCTGTTTTTT; cdr3_aa: CAISGNTGELFF
v_call: TRBV2; clone_size: NA; d_call: NA; j_call: TRBJ2-6; cdr3_nt: TGTGCCGGACGGACGGCAGATCACGGGGCCAACGTCCTGACTTTC; cdr3_aa: CAGRTADHGANVLTF
v_call: TRBV7-2; clone_size: NA; d_call: TRBD1; j_call: TRBJ2-7; cdr3_nt: TGTGCCAGCAGCTTTGACAGGGGGCAATACGAGCAGTACTTC; cdr3_aa: CASSFDRGQYEQYF
v_call: TRBV19; clone_size: NA; d_call: NA; j_call: TRBJ2-5; cdr3_nt: TGTGCCAGTAGTATTATGTGGGGGATGGAAGAGACCCAGTACTTC; cdr3_aa: CASSIMWGMEETQYF
v_call: TRBV6-1; clone_size: NA; d_call: TRBD2; j_call: TRBJ2-7; cdr3_nt: TGTGCCACCTTTGAAGCGGGAGTCTCCTACGAGCAGTACTTC; cdr3_aa: CATFEAGVSYEQYF
v_call: TRBV6-5; clone_size: NA; d_call: NA; j_call: TRBJ2-7; cdr3_nt: TGTGCCAGCAGTGAAGCATTCGGTTACGAGCAGTACTTC; cdr3_aa: CASSEAFGYEQYF
v_call: TRBV7-9; clone_size: NA; d_call: NA; j_call: TRBJ1-5; cdr3_nt: TGTGCCAGCAGCCGTCGAAATCAGCCCCAGCATTTT; cdr3_aa: CASSRRNQPQHF
v_call: TRBV6-1; clone_size: NA; d_call: TRBD1; j_call: TRBJ2-7; cdr3_nt: TGTGCCAGCAGTGGGGGACAGGGCACCTACGAGCAGTACTTC; cdr3_aa: CASSGGQGTYEQYF
v_call: TRBV7-2; clone_size: NA; d_call: NA; j_call: TRBJ2-1; cdr3_nt: TGTGCCAGCAGCGAGGGGGGACAGTCCTACAATGAGCAGTTCTTC; cdr3_aa: CASSEGGQSYNEQFF
v_call: TRBV11-2; clone_size: few; d_call: NA; j_call: TRBJ2-5; cdr3_nt: TGTGCCAGCAGCTCCTCCCTAGGGGGCCGGGGGAGGACCCAGTACTTC; cdr3_aa: CASSSSLGGRGRTQYF
v_call: TRBV7-9; clone_size: few; d_call: TRBD2; j_call: TRBJ2-1; cdr3_nt: TGTGCCAGCAGCTTAGAGATCGGCGGGGGAGCGTTGGAGCAGTTCTTC; cdr3_aa: CASSLEIGGGALEQFF
v_call: TRBV4-1; clone_size: NA; d_call: NA; j_call: TRBJ1-6; cdr3_nt: TGCGCCAGCAGCCAAGATTCTGCAGCATATAATTCACCCCTCCACTTT; cdr3_aa: CASSQDSAAYNSPLHF
v_call: TRBV7-2; clone_size: NA; d_call: NA; j_call: TRBJ2-2; cdr3_nt: TGTGCCAGCAGCTCACCACAGTTCACCGGGGAGCTGTTTTTT; cdr3_aa: CASSSPQFTGELFF
v_call: TRBV7-9; clone_size: NA; d_call: TRBD1; j_call: TRBJ2-7; cdr3_nt: TGTGCCAGCAGCTTAGAGGCGACAGGGGTCTACGAGCAGTACTTC; cdr3_aa: CASSLEATGVYEQYF
v_call: TRBV19; clone_size: NA; d_call: NA; j_call: TRBJ2-1; cdr3_nt: TGTGCCAGTACCCACCCCGGACTAACCAATGAGCAGTTCTTC; cdr3_aa: CASTHPGLTNEQFF
v_call: TRBV28; clone_size: NA; d_call: TRBD1; j_call: TRBJ2-2; cdr3_nt: TGTGCCAGCAGTCCCACGGGACAGGGGACCGGGGAGCTGTTTTTT; cdr3_aa: CASSPTGQGTGELFF
v_call: TRBV7-9; clone_size: NA; d_call: TRBD1; j_call: TRBJ2-5; cdr3_nt: TGTGCCAGCAGCTTGACAGGGCCGGAGACCCAGTACTTC; cdr3_aa: CASSLTGPETQYF
v_call: TRBV6-5; clone_size: NA; d_call: NA; j_call: TRBJ2-7; cdr3_nt: TGTGCCAGCAGTGTGACTCCTTCCTACGAGCAGTACTTC; cdr3_aa: CASSVTPSYEQYF
v_call: TRBV5-1; clone_size: NA; d_call: TRBD2; j_call: TRBJ2-3; cdr3_nt: TGCGCCAGCAGCCTCGGACTAGCGGGAGAAAAAGATACGCAGTATTTT; cdr3_aa: CASSLGLAGEKDTQYF
v_call: TRBV27; clone_size: NA; d_call: NA; j_call: TRBJ2-6; cdr3_nt: TGTGCCAGCAGTTTGACTTTGGGGACTGGGGCCAACGTCCTGACTTTC; cdr3_aa: CASSLTLGTGANVLTF
v_call: TRBV9; clone_size: NA; d_call: TRBD1; j_call: TRBJ1-6; cdr3_nt: TGTGCCAGCAGCGGGGGGACAGGGTATAATTCACCCCTCCACTTT; cdr3_aa: CASSGGTGYNSPLHF
v_call: TRBV14; clone_size: once; d_call: NA; j_call: TRBJ2-5; cdr3_nt: TGTGCCAGCAGCCAAGAAGGATGGCGAACAGAGACCCAGTACTTC; cdr3_aa: CASSQEGWRTETQYF
v_call: TRBV28; clone_size: NA; d_call: NA; j_call: TRBJ2-7; cdr3_nt: TGTGCCAGCAGCACCCCGGTAGAGCAGTACTTC; cdr3_aa: CASSTPVEQYF
v_call: TRBV20-1; clone_size: NA; d_call: NA; j_call: TRBJ1-2; cdr3_nt: TGCAGTGTAAATTATAACTATGGCTACACCTTC; cdr3_aa: CSVNYNYGYTF
v_call: TRBV5-8; clone_size: NA; d_call: NA; j_call: TRBJ1-5; cdr3_nt: TGTGCCAGCAGCGCTTCCTGGACCCTCAATCAGCCCCAGCATTTT; cdr3_aa: CASSASWTLNQPQHF
v_call: TRBV18; clone_size: NA; d_call: NA; j_call: TRBJ1-6; cdr3_nt: TGTGCCAGCTCACCAGACAAAAATTCACCCCTCCACTTT; cdr3_aa: CASSPDKNSPLHF
v_call: TRBV14; clone_size: NA; d_call: NA; j_call: TRBJ2-1; cdr3_nt: TGTGCCAGCAGCCACCTGTTTGAGCAGTTCTTC; cdr3_aa: CASSHLFEQFF
v_call: TRBV6-5; clone_size: NA; d_call: NA; j_call: TRBJ1-5; cdr3_nt: TGTGCCAGCAGCGCGACCTGGGGTCAGCCCCAGCATTTT; cdr3_aa: CASSATWGQPQHF
v_call: TRBV28; clone_size: NA; d_call: NA; j_call: TRBJ2-1; cdr3_nt: TGTGCCAGCAGTTTGGCGCGGGCGGCCTACAATGAGCAGTTCTTC; cdr3_aa: CASSLARAAYNEQFF
v_call: TRBV9; clone_size: NA; d_call: TRBD2; j_call: TRBJ2-3; cdr3_nt: TGTGCCAGCAGCGTAGGGCTAGCGGGGGCTACGCAGTATTTT; cdr3_aa: CASSVGLAGATQYF
v_call: TRBV6-5; clone_size: NA; d_call: NA; j_call: TRBJ1-2; cdr3_nt: TGTGCCAGCAGTTCTGGCGGCTACACCTTC; cdr3_aa: CASSSGGYTF
v_call: TRBV5-1; clone_size: NA; d_call: NA; j_call: TRBJ2-7; cdr3_nt: TGCGCCAGCAGCTTTGAAGGGATAAGATTCTACGAGCAGTACTTC; cdr3_aa: CASSFEGIRFYEQYF
v_call: TRBV18; clone_size: NA; d_call: NA; j_call: TRBJ2-7; cdr3_nt: TGTGCCAGCTCACCAAGCCACGAGCAGTACTTC; cdr3_aa: CASSPSHEQYF
v_call: TRBV6-6; clone_size: once; d_call: NA; j_call: TRBJ2-7; cdr3_nt: TGTGCCAGCAGTGATGATTTACAGTACTTC; cdr3_aa: CASSDDLQYF
v_call: TRBV6-6; clone_size: NA; d_call: TRBD1; j_call: TRBJ1-1; cdr3_nt: TGTGCCAGCAGGAACCTACAGGGGATGGACACTGAAGCTTTCTTT; cdr3_aa: CASRNLQGMDTEAFF
v_call: TRBV2; clone_size: NA; d_call: NA; j_call: TRBJ2-1; cdr3_nt: TGTGCCAGCAGTGAAATGCCTAGGGGCTCGGGTGAGCAGTTCTTC; cdr3_aa: CASSEMPRGSGEQFF
v_call: TRBV5-1; clone_size: NA; d_call: TRBD1; j_call: TRBJ2-5; cdr3_nt: TGCGCCAGCAGCGTAACAGGGGGAAAAGAGACCCAGTACTTC; cdr3_aa: CASSVTGGKETQYF